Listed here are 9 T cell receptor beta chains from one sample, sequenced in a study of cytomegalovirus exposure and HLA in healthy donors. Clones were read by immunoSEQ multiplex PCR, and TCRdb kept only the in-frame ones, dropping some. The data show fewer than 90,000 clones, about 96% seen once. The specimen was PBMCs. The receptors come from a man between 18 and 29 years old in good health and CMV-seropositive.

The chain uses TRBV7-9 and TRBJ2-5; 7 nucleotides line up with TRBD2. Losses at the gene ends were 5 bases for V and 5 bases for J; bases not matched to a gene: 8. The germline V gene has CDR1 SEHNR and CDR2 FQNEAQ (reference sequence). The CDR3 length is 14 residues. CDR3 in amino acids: CASSTVGEGETQYF. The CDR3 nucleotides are TGTGCCAGCAGCACAGTAGGGGAGGGGGAGACCCAGTACTTC.

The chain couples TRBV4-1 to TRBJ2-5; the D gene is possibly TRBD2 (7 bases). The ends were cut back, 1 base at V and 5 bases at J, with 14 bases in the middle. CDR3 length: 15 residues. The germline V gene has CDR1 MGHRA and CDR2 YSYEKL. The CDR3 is CASSQGFGGRETQYF. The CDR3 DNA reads TGCGCCAGCAGCCAAGGGTTCGGGGGGCGGGAGACCCAGTACTTC.

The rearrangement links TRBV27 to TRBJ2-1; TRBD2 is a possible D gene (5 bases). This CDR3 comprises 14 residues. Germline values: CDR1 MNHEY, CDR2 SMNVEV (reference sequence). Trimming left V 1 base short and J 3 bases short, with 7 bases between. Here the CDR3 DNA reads TGTGCCAGCAGTTTATTCGGGAACTACAATGAGCAGTTCTTC. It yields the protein CASSLFGNYNEQFF.

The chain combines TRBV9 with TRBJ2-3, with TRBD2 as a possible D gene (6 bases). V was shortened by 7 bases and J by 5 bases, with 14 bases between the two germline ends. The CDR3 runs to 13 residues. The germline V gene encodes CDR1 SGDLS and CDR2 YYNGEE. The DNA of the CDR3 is TGTGCCAGCGGGTCGGGGGAAAGAGATACGCAGTATTTT. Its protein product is CASGSGERDTQYF.

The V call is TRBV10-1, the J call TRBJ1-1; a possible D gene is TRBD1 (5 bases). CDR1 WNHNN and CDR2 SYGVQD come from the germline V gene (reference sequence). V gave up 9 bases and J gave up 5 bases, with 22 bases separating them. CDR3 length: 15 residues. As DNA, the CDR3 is TGCGCCAGGTTGTTAATGACAGCGGGGGTGACTGAAGCTTTCTTT. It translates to CARLLMTAGVTEAFF.

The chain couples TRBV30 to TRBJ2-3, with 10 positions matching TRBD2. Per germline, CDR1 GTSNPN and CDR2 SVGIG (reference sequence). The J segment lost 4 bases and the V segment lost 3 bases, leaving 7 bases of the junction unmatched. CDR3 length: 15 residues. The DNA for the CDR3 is TGTGCCTGGAGGGCGCTAGCGGGAGTACCAGATACGCAGTATTTT. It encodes CAWRALAGVPDTQYF.

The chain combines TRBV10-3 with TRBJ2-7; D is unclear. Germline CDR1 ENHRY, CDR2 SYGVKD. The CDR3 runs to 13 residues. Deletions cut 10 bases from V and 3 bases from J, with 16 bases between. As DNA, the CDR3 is TGTGCCACCGAACCTAGAGGCGGCTACGAGCAGTACTTC. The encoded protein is CATEPRGGYEQYF.

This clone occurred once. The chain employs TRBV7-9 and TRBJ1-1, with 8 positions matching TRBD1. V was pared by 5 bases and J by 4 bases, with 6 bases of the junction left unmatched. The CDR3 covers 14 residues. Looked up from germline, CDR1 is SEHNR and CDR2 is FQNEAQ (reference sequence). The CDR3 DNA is TGTGCCAGCAGCCCTCAGGGGGCGCCCACTGAAGCTTTCTTT. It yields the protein CASSPQGAPTEAFF.

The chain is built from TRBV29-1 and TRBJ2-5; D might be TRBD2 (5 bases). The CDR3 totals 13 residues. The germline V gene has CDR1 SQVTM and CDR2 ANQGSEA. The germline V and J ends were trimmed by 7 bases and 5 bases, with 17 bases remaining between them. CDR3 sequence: CSGRFGVAETQYF. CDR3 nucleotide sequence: TGCAGCGGTAGGTTCGGGGTCGCGGAGACCCAGTACTTC.